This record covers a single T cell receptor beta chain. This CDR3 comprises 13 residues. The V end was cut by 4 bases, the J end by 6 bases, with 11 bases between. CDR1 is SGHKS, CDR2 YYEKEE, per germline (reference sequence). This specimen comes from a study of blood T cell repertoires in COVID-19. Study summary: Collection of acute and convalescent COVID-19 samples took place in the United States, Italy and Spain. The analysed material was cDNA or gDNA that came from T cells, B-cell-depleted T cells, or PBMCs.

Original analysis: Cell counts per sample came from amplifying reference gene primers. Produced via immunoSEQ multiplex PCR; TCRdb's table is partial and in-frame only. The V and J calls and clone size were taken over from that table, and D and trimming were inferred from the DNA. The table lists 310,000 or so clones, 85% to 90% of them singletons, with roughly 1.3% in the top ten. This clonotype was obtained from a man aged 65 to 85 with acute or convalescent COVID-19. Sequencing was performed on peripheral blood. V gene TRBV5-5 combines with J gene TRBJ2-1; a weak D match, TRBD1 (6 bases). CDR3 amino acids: CASSQGHTNEQFF. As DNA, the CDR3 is TGTGCCAGCAGCCAGGGACACACCAATGAGCAGTTCTTC.